The clone carrying this T cell receptor (beta chain) was found many times. Its antigen is currently unknown. PBMCs were derived from roughly 9.6 ml fresh peripheral blood. V was cut by 5 bases and J by 0 bases, with 16 bases left in between. CDR1 DFQATT and CDR2 SNEGSKA come from the germline V gene (reference sequence). The CDR3 is made up of 15 amino acids. TCR beta CDR3 region amplification was performed from RNA transcripts. HTBI primers were employed in a first-round RT-PCR of the TCR CDR3. Each CDR3 protein is one row after TCRdb ran MiXCR on the multiplex PCR reads. The repertoire has 300,000 to 450,000 distinct CDR3 sequences, around 14% of them found once; the top ten carry around 9.2%. These data are taken from a study of T cells in Graves' hyperthyroidism and ophthalmopathy. General study points: Clonotypes that were expanded in thyroid above 0.001 mostly appeared in blood too. Before onset, by a median of 6.5 months, the model predicted ophthalmopathy.

The sequenced material came from blood. The sequence was obtained from a woman aged 18-29 years with Graves' hyperthyroidism. J is TRBJ1-1 and V is TRBV20-1; no firm D call. The CDR3 loop reads CSALRPDGVNTEAFF. The CDR3 DNA reads TGCAGTGCTCTCCGACCCGACGGCGTGAACACTGAAGCTTTCTTT.